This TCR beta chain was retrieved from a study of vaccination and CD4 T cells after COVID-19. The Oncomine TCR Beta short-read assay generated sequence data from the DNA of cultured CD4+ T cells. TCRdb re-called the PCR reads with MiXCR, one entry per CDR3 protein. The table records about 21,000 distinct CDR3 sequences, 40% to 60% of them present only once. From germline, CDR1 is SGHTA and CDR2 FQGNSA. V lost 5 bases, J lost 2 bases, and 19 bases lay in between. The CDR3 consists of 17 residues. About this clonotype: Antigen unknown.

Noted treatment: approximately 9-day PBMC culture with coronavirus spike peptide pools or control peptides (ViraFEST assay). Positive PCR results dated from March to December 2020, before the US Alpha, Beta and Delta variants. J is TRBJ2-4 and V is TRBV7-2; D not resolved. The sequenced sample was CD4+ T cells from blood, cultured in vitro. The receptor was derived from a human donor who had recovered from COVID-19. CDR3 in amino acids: CASSPILRLLTKNIQYF. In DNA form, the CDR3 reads TGTGCCAGCAGCCCCATCCTACGTCTACTGACCAAAAACATTCAGTACTTC.